One and the same sample provided the 9 T cell receptor beta chains below, sequenced in a study of identical twins. TCRdb called the 5' RACE reads again in MiXCR, with one record for every CDR3 protein. The sample includes over 550,000 distinct CDR3 sequences, 7% to 7.5% of them seen just once. These data also formed part of another study, on yellow fever vaccine responses in identical twins.

The specimen was PBMCs. These receptor sequences come from a woman between 18 and 29 years old in good health.

On this clonotype: At one end the junction does not follow the germline gene, possibly because of a read error. The chain combines TRBV7-7 with TRBJ2-1; no clear D gene. CDR1 and CDR2 from the germline V gene are SSHAT and FNYEAQ (reference sequence). The CDR3 runs 8 residues. Here the CDR3 DNA reads TGTGCCAGCAGCAGACACACTTTC. As protein: CASSRHTF.

With respect to this clonotype: This may come from a read error, since a much larger clone is one base off. CDR3 amino acids: CASSPPWPDYEQYF. DNA for the CDR3: TGTGCCAGCAGCCCCCCTTGGCCGGATTACGAGCAGTACTTC. The genes are TRBV7-8 and TRBJ2-7; the D is unclear. The V gene's germline CDR1 is SGHVS and CDR2 FQNEAQ. V gave up 5 bases and J gave up 4 bases, with 15 bases separating them. This CDR3 region has 14 residues. The full variable domain, rest sourced from reference TRBV7-8 and TRBJ2-7, is GAGVSQSPRYKVAKRGQDVALRCDPISGHVSLFWYQQALGQGPEFLTYFQNEAQLDKSGLPSDRFFAERPEGSVSTLKIQRTQQEDSAVYLCASSPPWPDYEQYFGPGTRLTVT.

In DNA form, the CDR3 reads TGCAGCTCTTTGGAGAGTGGCTACACCTTC. It specifies CSSLESGYTF. The chain recombines TRBV29-1 with TRBJ1-2; D gene ambiguous. Germline CDR1 is SQVTM and CDR2 is ANQGSEA. V was trimmed by 8 bases and J by 7 bases, leaving 11 bases between them. This CDR3 is built from 10 residues.

The chain is built from TRBV7-9 and TRBJ2-7; tentatively, D is TRBD2 (5 bases). Trimming cost V 5 bases and J 3 bases, with 20 bases left between them. CDR3 length: 16 amino acids. CDR1 and CDR2 from the germline V gene are SEHNR and FQNEAQ (reference sequence). CDR3 in amino acids: CASSKRRGNGDYEQYF. The CDR3, as DNA: TGTGCCAGCAGCAAGCGTCGGGGAAATGGGGACTACGAGCAGTACTTC.

The table lists this clonotype with a few counts. The V call is TRBV29-1, the J call TRBJ1-1; perhaps TRBD1 as D (5 bases). This CDR3 has 16 residues. The V gene's germline CDR1 is SQVTM and CDR2 ANQGSEA. Trimming left V 1 base short and J 1 base short, with 16 bases between. This CDR3 reads CSVEGGPGKGNTEAFF. The CDR3, as DNA: TGCAGCGTTGAAGGGGGACCGGGAAAAGGGAACACTGAAGCTTTCTTT. Combining the CDR3 with reference TRBV29-1 and TRBJ1-1 gives the whole variable domain SAVISQKPSRDICQRGTSLTIQCQVDSQVTMMFWYRQQPGQSLTLIATANQGSEATYESGFVIDKFPISRPNLTFSTLTVSNMSPEDSSIYLCSVEGGPGKGNTEAFFGQGTRLTVV.

In DNA form, the CDR3 reads TGTGCCAGCAGCTTAGCCCTCCGGACCGAGGCATCCTACGAGCAGTACTTC. This encodes CASSLALRTEASYEQYF. The chain has TRBV7-9 and TRBJ2-7; D is ambiguous. Germline assignment: CDR1 SEHNR and CDR2 FQNEAQ (reference sequence). The CDR3 spans 17 residues. The V gene lost 0 bases and the J gene lost 1 base, with 16 bases spanning the gap.

V and J are TRBV4-2 and TRBJ2-3, with TRBD2 as a possible D gene (6 bases). This CDR3 is built from 17 residues. V shed 0 bases and J shed 0 bases, with 13 bases lying between them. Germline V gene sequence: CDR1 LGHNA, CDR2 YNFKEQ. The CDR3 DNA reads as TGTGCCAGCAGCCAAGAGTCCCTAGCGAGGAGCACAGATACGCAGTATTTT. Encoded protein: CASSQESLARSTDTQYF.

This clonotype was recorded many times. CDR3 nucleotide sequence: TGTGCCAGCAGTGAAACAACCAGAACAGATACGCAGTATTTT. Its protein is CASSETTRTDTQYF. The chain couples TRBV6-1 to TRBJ2-3; no reliable D call. Trimming removed 2 bases at V and 3 bases at J, with 9 bases between. The CDR3 length is 14 residues. CDR1 and CDR2 from the germline V gene are MNHNS and SASEGT.

This clonotype turned up a few times. The CDR3 loop reads CASSELGTSGERQYF. The CDR3 region has the DNA TGTGCCAGCAGTGAACTTGGGACTAGCGGGGAGAGGCAGTATTTT. V and J are TRBV25-1 and TRBJ2-3, with 13 bases fitting TRBD2. The germline CDR1 and CDR2 sequences are MGHDK and SYGVNS. The CDR3 is 15 amino acids. Trimming removed 2 bases from V and 11 bases from J; junction bases left unmatched: 7.